This T cell receptor beta chain appears in the sequencing data of a study of blood T cell repertoires in COVID-19. CDR1 is SGHVS and CDR2 is FNYEAQ in the germline V gene. This CDR3 contains 16 residues. Unmatched junction bases numbered 5, after V lost 3 bases and J lost 6 bases. The repertoire was sequenced with immunoSEQ multiplex PCR; TCRdb's copy has only in-frame clones and lacks some. The sample lists around 88,000 clones; roughly 80% were seen once. The receptor was derived from a man aged 55-75 years with acute or convalescent COVID-19. Specimen: peripheral blood. The gene calls are TRBV7-6 and TRBJ2-3; 14 bases map to TRBD2. This CDR3 reads CASSLTSGRVADTQYF. As DNA, the CDR3 is TGTGCCAGCAGCTTGACTAGCGGGAGGGTGGCTGATACGCAGTATTTT.